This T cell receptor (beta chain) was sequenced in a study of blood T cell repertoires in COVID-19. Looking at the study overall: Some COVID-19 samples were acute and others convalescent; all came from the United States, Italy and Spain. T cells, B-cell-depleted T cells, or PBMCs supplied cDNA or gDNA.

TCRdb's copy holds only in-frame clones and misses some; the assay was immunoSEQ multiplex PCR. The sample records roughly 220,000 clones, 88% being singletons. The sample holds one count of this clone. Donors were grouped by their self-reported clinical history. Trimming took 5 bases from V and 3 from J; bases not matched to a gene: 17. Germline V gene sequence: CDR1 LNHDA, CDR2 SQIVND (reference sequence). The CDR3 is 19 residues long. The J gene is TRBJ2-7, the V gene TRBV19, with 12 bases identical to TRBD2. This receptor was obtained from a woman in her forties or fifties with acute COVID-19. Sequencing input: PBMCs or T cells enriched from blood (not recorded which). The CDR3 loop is CASSPTPRTSGIIGYEQYF. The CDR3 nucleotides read TGTGCCAGTAGTCCAACGCCTCGGACTAGCGGGATTATAGGCTACGAGCAGTACTTC.